The rows below give T cell receptor beta chains drawn from one sample of a study of cytomegalovirus exposure and HLA in healthy donors. Only in-frame clones appear in the TCRdb table, and some are missing; sequencing was by immunoSEQ multiplex PCR. This sample's clone table lists about 70,000 clones. Sequenced sample: PBMCs. The source of these receptors is a female donor in good health and CMV-seropositive. CDR3s include the opening cysteine and the closing phenylalanine or tryptophan. A D gene is named only where the DNA matches it firmly.

V,D,J,DNA,CDR3
TRBV27,TRBD1,TRBJ2-5,TGTGCCAGCAGTTTAAGGGACAGAAAAGAGACCCAGTACTTC,CASSLRDRKETQYF
TRBV29-1,NA,TRBJ2-7,TGCAGCGTTAGGGACACCGCGGCCTACGAGCAGTACTTC,CSVRDTAAYEQYF
TRBV30,TRBD1,TRBJ1-5,TGTGCCTGGAGGGAAGCCGAAACAGGGGTCAATCAGCCCCAGCATTTT,CAWREAETGVNQPQHF
TRBV6-5,TRBD1,TRBJ2-7,TGTGCCAGCAGTTGGACAGGGAGCTCCTACGAGCAGTACTTC,CASSWTGSSYEQYF
TRBV29-1,NA,TRBJ2-5,TGCAGCGTTGAACGAGGTTCAAGAGTGAAGGAGACCCAGTACTTC,CSVERGSRVKETQYF
TRBV30,NA,TRBJ2-7,TGTGCCTGGAGTGCCACTAGCAGATCCTACGAGCAGTACTTC,CAWSATSRSYEQYF
TRBV7-6,TRBD1,TRBJ1-1,TGTGCCAGCAGCTCCCTTGACAGGGCGCCTGAAGCTTTCTTT,CASSSLDRAPEAFF
TRBV19,NA,TRBJ1-2,TGTGCCAGTAGTATTAGTCCCCGGGATCGAGATGGCTACACCTTC,CASSISPRDRDGYTF
TRBV6-6,TRBD1,TRBJ1-5,TGTGCCAGCAGTTACACAGGGGGCAATCAGCCCCAGCATTTT,CASSYTGGNQPQHF
TRBV29-1,NA,TRBJ1-1,TGCAGCGTTGGAGTAATGAACACTGAAGCTTTCTTT,CSVGVMNTEAFF
TRBV5-1,TRBD2,TRBJ2-7,TGCGCCAGCAGCTTGGCGCTAGCGGGAGAGAGCTCCTACGAGCAGTACTTC,CASSLALAGESSYEQYF
TRBV15,NA,TRBJ1-4,TGTGCCACCAGCAGAGGTCGTTTGGGGGCGATTAATGAAAAACTGTTTTTT,CATSRGRLGAINEKLFF
TRBV30,TRBD1,TRBJ1-1,TGTGCCTGGAGTGGGGGACAGGGGGCGAATCATGAAGCTTTCTTT,CAWSGGQGANHEAFF
TRBV19,NA,TRBJ2-2,TGTGCCAGTAGTATAGCCGTTAACACCGGGGAGCTGTTTTTT,CASSIAVNTGELFF
TRBV5-1,NA,TRBJ1-1,TGCGCCAGCAGCTTGGACAGGGTGAACACTGAAGCTTTCTTT,CASSLDRVNTEAFF
TRBV11-1,NA,TRBJ1-1,TGTGCCAGCACACTTATGGAGGGGAAGACTGAAGCTTTCTTT,CASTLMEGKTEAFF
TRBV15,TRBD2,TRBJ2-1,TGTGCCACCGAAAAGCGGGAGGAATACAATGAGCAGTTCTTC,CATEKREEYNEQFF
TRBV4-1,NA,TRBJ1-2,TGCGCCAGCAGCCAGCCGTTAGGCGGTGGAGGGTTCGTCTATGGCTACACCTTC,CASSQPLGGGGFVYGYTF